Listed below are T cell receptor beta chains from one sample, sequenced in a study of CD4 T cells in relation to SARS-CoV-2 and coronaviruses. Method: immunoSEQ multiplex PCR; TCRdb's copy keeps in-frame clones and lacks some. The sample lists under 90,000 clones, 93% occurring once. Sequences were obtained from naive CD4+ T cells from PBMCs. The receptors shown here come from a human donor in good health. The conserved cysteine and the conserved F or W are not part of the CDR3 here.

TRBJ1-5,TRBV4-3,ASSQVYPVGNQPQH
TRBJ1-1,TRBV30,AWSMSLLRGTEAF
TRBJ1-6,TRBV7-2,ASSLISGNDYNSPLH
TRBJ1-4,TRBV29-1,SVGQYEKLF
TRBJ2-1,TRBV6-7,ASSYHIAERGAPYNEQF
TRBJ2-7,TRBV3-1/TRBV3-2,ASSQQQGAFYEQY
TRBJ1-5,TRBV6-1,ASSEIPRGDQPQH
TRBJ2-3,TRBV19,ASSINSPAATDTQY
TRBJ2-2,TRBV15,ATSPRDYLTGELF
TRBJ2-3,TRBV27,ASSFRGTDTQY
TRBJ2-5,TRBV18,ASSTGTQETQY
TRBJ2-5,TRBV12-3/TRBV12-4,ASSSGVVTQY
TRBJ1-5,TRBV24-1,ATSDAGDSNQPQH
TRBJ2-5,TRBV11-1,ASSARLAGVQETQY
TRBJ2-7,TRBV5-4,ASSRGAGTGGEQY
TRBJ2-2,TRBV2,ASKTADLNTGELF
TRBJ2-3,TRBV5-1,ASSLTETLVHTQY
TRBJ1-2,TRBV24-1,ATSDFGQKGYT
TRBJ2-1,TRBV4-2,ASSQSPGGTYNEQF
TRBJ2-7,TRBV28,ASNNAGAYEQY
TRBJ2-7,TRBV4-2,ASSRNSGSREQY
TRBJ1-5,TRBV6-1,ASSLGSHSPRQH
TRBJ2-2,TRBV15,ATSRGASGGIAGELF
TRBJ2-3,TRBV5-1,ASSLTSTDTQY
TRBJ1-4,TRBV6-5,AIGVPGDKLF
TRBJ2-7,TRBV6-5,ASLSREYEQY
TRBJ1-5,TRBV7-2,ASSLAPSQPQH
TRBJ2-7,TRBV5-1,ASSFRDRGQDEQY
TRBJ2-5,TRBV5-1,ASSTRSQQETQY
TRBJ1-5,TRBV2,ASSATGGTQPQH
TRBJ2-6,TRBV29-1,SVQGPSGANVLT
TRBJ1-2,TRBV27,ASNRGRRDRNYGYT
TRBJ1-5,TRBV18,ASSPERGGFDQPQH
TRBJ1-4,TRBV7-2,ASSPQWGSNEKLF
TRBJ1-1,TRBV5-1,ASSAASSEAF
TRBJ1-1,TRBV2,ATSIEPGIFTEAF
TRBJ2-1,TRBV19,ASSIGGVMKF
TRBJ2-5,TRBV7-3,ASSPGPGQLQETQY
TRBJ1-1,TRBV30,ASHRSTPEAF
TRBJ2-7,TRBV5-1,ASSPTSGSSYEQY
TRBJ2-7,TRBV7-2,ASSLGGTSVYEQY
TRBJ2-3,TRBV18,ASSEDLTTDTQY
TRBJ1-4,TRBV24-1,ATSDLGQIATNEKLF
TRBJ1-6,TRBV19,ASTPEWKKTYNSPLH
TRBJ2-1,TRBV10-3,AISTGDRGIEEQF
TRBJ2-7,TRBV5-4,ASSQGTGPYEQY
TRBJ1-6,TRBV6-5,ASGIGPGVGSPLH
TRBJ2-3,TRBV6-4,ASSGLAGGADTQY
TRBJ1-5,TRBV5-4,ASSSSQDPQPQH
TRBJ2-3,TRBV18,ASSPTDTQY
TRBJ2-1,TRBV24-1,ATSGPRGRNEQF
TRBJ1-1,TRBV6-5,ASSYGDRATGAF
TRBJ2-5,TRBV5-4,ASSLAGGAGARETQY
TRBJ1-6,TRBV7-2,ASSLDSNSPLH
TRBJ2-7,TRBV6-1,ASSEALGQGGYEQY
TRBJ1-1,TRBV20-1,SASKGPGGAF
TRBJ2-1,TRBV5-1,ASTPRPGAFGDEQF
TRBJ1-1,TRBV18,ASSPQGRDTEAF
TRBJ2-7,TRBV13,ASSLRQGYEQY